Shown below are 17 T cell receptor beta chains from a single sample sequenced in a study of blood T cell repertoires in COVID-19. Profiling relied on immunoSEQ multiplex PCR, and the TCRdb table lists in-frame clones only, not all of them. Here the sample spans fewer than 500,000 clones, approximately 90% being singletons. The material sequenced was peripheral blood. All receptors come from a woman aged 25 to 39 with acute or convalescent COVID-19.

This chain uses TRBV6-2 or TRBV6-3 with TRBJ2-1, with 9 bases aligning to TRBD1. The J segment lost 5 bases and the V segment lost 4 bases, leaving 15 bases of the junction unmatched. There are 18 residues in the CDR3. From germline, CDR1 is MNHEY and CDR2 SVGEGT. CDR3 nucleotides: TGTGCCAGCAGTTTGGTATTCATACCGGGACAGGGACACAATGAGCAGTTCTTC. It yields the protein CASSLVFIPGQGHNEQFF.

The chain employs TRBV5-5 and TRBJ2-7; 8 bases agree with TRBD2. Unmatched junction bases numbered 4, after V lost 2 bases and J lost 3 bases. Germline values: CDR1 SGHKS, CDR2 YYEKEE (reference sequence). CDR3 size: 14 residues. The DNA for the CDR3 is TGTGCCAGCAGCTTCTTTCGGGGGGGCTACGAGCAGTACTTC. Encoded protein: CASSFFRGGYEQYF.

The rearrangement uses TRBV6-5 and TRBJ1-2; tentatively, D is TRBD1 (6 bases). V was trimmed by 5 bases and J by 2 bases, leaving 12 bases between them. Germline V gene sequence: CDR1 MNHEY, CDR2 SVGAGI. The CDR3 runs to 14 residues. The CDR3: CASSPRQDNYGYTF. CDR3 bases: TGTGCCAGCAGTCCGAGACAGGACAACTATGGCTACACCTTC.

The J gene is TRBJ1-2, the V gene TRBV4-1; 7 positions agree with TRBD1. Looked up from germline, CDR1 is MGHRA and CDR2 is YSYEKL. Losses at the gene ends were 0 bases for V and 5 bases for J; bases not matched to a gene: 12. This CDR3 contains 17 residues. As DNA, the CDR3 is TGCGCCAGCAGCCAAGATTCCGGACAGGCCGCGGGGTATGGCTACACCTTC. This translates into CASSQDSGQAAGYGYTF.

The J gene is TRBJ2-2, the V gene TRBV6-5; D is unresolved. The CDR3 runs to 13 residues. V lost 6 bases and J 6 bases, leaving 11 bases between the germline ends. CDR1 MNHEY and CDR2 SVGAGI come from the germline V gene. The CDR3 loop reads CASSFRQAGELFF. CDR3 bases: TGTGCCAGCAGCTTCCGGCAGGCCGGGGAGCTGTTTTTT.

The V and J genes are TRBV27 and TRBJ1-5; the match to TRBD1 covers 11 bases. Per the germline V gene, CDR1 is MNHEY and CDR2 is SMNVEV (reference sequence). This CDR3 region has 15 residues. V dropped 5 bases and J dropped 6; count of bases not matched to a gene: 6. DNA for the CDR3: TGTGCCAGCAGTCTGATCGGGACAGGGGGTCAGCCCCAGCATTTT. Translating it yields CASSLIGTGGQPQHF.

The CDR3 nucleotides read TGTGCCAGCTCACGTGGAGGGGGCGCAGATACGCAGTATTTT. This gives the protein CASSRGGGADTQYF. The chain carries TRBV18 and TRBJ2-3; a weak D match, TRBD1 (7 bases). Germline CDR1 is KGHSH and CDR2 is LQKENI. V was shortened by 4 bases and J by 4 bases, with 12 bases between the two germline ends. The CDR3 consists of 14 residues.

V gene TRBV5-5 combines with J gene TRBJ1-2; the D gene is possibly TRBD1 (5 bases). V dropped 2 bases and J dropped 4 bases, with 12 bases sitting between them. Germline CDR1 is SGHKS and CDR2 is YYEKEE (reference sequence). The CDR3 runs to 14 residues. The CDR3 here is CASSLPTDLYGYTF. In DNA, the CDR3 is TGTGCCAGCAGCTTACCGACAGACCTCTATGGCTACACCTTC.

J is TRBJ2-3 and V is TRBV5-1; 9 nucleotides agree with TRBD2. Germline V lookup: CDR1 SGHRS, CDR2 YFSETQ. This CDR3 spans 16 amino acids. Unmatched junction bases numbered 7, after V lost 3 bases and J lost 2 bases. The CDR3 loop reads CASSYRGGAYTDTQYF. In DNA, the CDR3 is TGCGCCAGCAGCTACCGCGGGGGGGCCTACACAGATACGCAGTATTTT.

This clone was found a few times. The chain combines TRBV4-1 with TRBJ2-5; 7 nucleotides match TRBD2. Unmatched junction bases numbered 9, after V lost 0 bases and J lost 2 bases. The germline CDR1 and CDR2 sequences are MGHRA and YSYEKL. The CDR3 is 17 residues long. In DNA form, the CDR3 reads TGCGCCAGCAGCCAAGATTGGGATGGCGGGGGTCAAGAGACCCAGTACTTC. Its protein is CASSQDWDGGGQETQYF.

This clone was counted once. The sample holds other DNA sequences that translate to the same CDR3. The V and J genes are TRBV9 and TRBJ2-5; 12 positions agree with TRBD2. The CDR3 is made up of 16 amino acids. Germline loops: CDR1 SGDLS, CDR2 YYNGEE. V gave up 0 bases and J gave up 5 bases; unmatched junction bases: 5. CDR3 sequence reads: CASSVGSSGGAETQYF. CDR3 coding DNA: TGTGCCAGCAGCGTAGGATCTAGCGGGGGGGCTGAGACCCAGTACTTC.

CDR3 coding DNA: TGTGCCAGCATAGGACAGGCTAATCAGCCCCAGCATTTT. It is translated as CASIGQANQPQHF. The genes are TRBV6-5 and TRBJ1-5; 7 positions agree with TRBD1. The CDR3 has 13 amino acids. The germline gives CDR1 MNHEY, CDR2 SVGAGI. The V gene end was trimmed by 7 bases and the J gene end by 4 bases; junction bases not matched to a gene: 4.

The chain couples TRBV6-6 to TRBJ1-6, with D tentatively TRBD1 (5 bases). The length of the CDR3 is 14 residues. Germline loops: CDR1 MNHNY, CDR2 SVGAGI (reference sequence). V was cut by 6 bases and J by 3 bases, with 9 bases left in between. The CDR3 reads CASRGDYYNSPLHF. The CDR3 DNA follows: TGTGCCAGCAGGGGGGACTACTATAATTCACCCCTCCACTTT.

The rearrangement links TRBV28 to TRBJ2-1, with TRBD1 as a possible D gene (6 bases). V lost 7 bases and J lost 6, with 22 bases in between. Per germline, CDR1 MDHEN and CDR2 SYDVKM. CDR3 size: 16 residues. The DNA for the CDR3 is TGTGCCAGCAAGCCCAGACGAGGGGGAGAAGGCAATGAGCAGTTCTTC. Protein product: CASKPRRGGEGNEQFF.

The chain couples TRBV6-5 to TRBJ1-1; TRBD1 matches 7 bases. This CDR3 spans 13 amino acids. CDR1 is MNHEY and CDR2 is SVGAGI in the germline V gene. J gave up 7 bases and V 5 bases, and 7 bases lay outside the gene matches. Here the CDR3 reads CASSNRGPVEAFF. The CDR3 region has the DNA TGTGCCAGCAGTAACAGGGGTCCGGTTGAAGCTTTCTTT.

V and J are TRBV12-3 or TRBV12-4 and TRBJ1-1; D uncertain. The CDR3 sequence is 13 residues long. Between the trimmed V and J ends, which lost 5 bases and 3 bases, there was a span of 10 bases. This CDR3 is CASSPWADTEAFF. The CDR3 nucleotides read TGTGCCAGCAGTCCTTGGGCCGACACTGAAGCTTTCTTT.

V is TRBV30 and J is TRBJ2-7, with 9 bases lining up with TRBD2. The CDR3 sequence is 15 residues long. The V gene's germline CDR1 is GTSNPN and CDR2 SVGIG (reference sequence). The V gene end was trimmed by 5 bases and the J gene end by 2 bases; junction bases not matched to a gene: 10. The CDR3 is CAWGTLAGFTYEQYF. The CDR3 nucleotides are TGTGCCTGGGGAACTCTAGCGGGGTTTACCTACGAGCAGTACTTC.